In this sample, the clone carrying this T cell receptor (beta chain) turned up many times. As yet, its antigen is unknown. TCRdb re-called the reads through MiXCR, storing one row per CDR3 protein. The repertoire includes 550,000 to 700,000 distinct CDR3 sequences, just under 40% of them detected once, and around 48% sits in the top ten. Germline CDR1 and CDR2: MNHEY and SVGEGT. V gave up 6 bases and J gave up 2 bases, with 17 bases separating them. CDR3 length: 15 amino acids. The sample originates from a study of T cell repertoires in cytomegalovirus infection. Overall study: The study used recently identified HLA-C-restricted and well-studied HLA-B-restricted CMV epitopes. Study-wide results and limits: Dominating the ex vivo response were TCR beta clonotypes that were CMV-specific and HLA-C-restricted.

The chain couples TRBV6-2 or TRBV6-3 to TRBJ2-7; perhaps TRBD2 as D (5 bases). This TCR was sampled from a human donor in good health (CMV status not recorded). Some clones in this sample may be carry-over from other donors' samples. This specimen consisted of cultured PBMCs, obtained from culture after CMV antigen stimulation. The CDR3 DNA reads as TGTGCCAGCAGGCTAAGCGGCGCGGGCCCCTACGAGCAGTACTTC. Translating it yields CASRLSGAGPYEQYF.